The TCR beta chain described here comes from a study of blood T cell repertoires in COVID-19. Study details: The samples span acute and convalescent COVID-19 from the United States, Italy and Spain. T cells, B-cell-depleted T cells, or PBMCs provided the cDNA or gDNA that served as material.

V was clipped by 3 bases and J by 6 bases; unmatched bases: 6. Germline V gene lookup returns CDR1 SGDLS and CDR2 YYNGEE. This CDR3 has 15 amino acids. Per the authors' pipeline: Amplification from reference gene primers served as the basis for estimated nucleated cell counts. Assay used: immunoSEQ multiplex PCR; TCRdb lists only in-frame clones, some missing. V and J calls and clone size are those listed in that table; D and trimming were worked out from the DNA. The sample includes about 46,000 clones, approximately 85% seen only once; the top ten take around a sixth. The sequenced material came from peripheral blood. This chain uses TRBV9 with TRBJ2-1, with TRBD2 matching over 10 bases. This sequence was found in a human donor in a cohort sampled during active COVID-19. The donor label of this sample is uncertain. CDR3 in amino acids: CASSALAGGLNEQFF. The CDR3 DNA reads TGTGCCAGCAGCGCTTTAGCGGGGGGTCTCAATGAGCAGTTCTTC.